This T cell receptor beta chain is drawn from a study of blood T cell repertoires in COVID-19. Study summary: Samples of COVID-19 (acute and convalescent) were obtained from the United States, Italy and Spain. In each case, the material was cDNA or gDNA derived from T cells, B-cell-depleted T cells, or PBMCs.

Authors' methods: The assay estimated nucleated cells by amplifying reference gene primers. Sequencing used immunoSEQ multiplex PCR; TCRdb keeps in-frame clones, though not all of them. D and trimming come from the DNA, and the V and J calls and clone size come from that table. This table has a few hundred thousand clones, around four fifths appearing once. After removal of 2 bases from V and 4 bases from J, the junction contained 9 bases not matched to a gene. Germline loops: CDR1 MDHEN, CDR2 SYDVKM. This CDR3 spans 16 amino acids. Sequencing was done on a sample of peripheral blood. The V and J genes are TRBV28 and TRBJ1-2; 8 nucleotides align to TRBD1. The sequence was obtained from a woman aged 45 to 65 with active or convalescent COVID-19. In DNA form, the CDR3 reads TGTGCCAGCAGTTTAGCCCAGGGGGCAGTAGGCTATGGCTACACCTTC. As protein: CASSLAQGAVGYGYTF.